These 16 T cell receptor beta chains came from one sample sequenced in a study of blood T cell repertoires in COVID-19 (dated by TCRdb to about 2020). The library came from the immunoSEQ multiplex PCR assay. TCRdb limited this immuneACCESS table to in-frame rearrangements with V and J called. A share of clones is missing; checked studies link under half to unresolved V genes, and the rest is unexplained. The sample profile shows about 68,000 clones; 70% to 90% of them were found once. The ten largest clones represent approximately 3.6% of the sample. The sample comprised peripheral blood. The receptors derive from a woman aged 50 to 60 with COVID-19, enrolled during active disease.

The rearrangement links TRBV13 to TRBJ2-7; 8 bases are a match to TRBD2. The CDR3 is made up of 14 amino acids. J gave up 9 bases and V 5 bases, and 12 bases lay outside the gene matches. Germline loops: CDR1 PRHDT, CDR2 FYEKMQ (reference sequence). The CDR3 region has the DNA TGTGCCAGCAGCAGGCTCGGGGGGGCCACTGGGCAGTACTTC. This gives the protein CASSRLGGATGQYF.

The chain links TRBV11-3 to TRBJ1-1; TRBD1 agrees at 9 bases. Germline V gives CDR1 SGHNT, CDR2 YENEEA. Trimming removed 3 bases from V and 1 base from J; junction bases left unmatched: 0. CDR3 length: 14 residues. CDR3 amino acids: CASSLDRGNTEAFF. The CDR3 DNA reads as TGTGCCAGCAGCTTGGACAGGGGGAACACTGAAGCTTTCTTT.

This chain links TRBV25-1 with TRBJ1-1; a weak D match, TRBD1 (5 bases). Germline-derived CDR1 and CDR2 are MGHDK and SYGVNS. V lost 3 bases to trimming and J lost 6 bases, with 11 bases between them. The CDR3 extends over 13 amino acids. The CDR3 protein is CASSDGGRSEAFF. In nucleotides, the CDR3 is TGTGCCAGCAGTGACGGGGGGAGGTCTGAAGCTTTCTTT.

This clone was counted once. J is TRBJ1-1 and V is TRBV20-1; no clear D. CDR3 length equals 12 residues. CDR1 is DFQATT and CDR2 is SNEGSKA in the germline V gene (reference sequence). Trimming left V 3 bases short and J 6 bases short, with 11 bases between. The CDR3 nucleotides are TGCAGTGCTAGTAAGGAGATCGCTGAAGCTTTCTTT. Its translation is CSASKEIAEAFF.

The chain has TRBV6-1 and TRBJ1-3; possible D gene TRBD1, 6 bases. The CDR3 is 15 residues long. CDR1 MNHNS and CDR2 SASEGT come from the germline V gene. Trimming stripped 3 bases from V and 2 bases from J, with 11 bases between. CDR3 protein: CASSDGQPTGNTIYF. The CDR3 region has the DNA TGTGCCAGCAGTGACGGACAGCCGACTGGAAACACCATATATTTT.

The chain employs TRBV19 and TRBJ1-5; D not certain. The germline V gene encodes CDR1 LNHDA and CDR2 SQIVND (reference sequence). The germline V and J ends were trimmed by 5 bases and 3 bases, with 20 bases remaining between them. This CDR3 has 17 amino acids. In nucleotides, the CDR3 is TGTGCCAGTAGTGAGCGAACGGCCATGACGATCAATCAGCCCCAGCATTTT. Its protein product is CASSERTAMTINQPQHF.

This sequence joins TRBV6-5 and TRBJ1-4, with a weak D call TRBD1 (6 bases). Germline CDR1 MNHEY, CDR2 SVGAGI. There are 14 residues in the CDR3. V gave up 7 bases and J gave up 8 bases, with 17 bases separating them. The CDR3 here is CASKAGAFREKLFF. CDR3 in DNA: TGTGCCAGCAAGGCAGGGGCCTTTAGGGAAAAACTGTTTTTT.

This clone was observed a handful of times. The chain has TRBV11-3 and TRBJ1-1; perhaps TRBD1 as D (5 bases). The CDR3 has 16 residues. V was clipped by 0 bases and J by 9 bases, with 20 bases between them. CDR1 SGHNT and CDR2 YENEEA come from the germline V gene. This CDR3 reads CASSLEGGEYGMKAFF. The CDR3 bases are TGTGCCAGCAGCTTAGAGGGAGGGGAATACGGAATGAAAGCTTTCTTT.

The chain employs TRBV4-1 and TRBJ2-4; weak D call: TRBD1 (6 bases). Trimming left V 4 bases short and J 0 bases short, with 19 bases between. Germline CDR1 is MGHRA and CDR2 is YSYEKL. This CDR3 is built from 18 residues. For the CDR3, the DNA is TGCGCCAGCAGCCCACTGGTGACAGGCATGTTAGCCAAAAACATTCAGTACTTC. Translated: CASSPLVTGMLAKNIQYF.

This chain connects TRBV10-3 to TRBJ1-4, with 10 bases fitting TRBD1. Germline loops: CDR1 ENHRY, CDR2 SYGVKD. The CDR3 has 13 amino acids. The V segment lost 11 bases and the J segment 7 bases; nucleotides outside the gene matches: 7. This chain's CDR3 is CAAGTGEGEKLFF. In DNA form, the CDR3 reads TGTGCCGCAGGGACAGGGGAGGGTGAAAAACTGTTTTTT.

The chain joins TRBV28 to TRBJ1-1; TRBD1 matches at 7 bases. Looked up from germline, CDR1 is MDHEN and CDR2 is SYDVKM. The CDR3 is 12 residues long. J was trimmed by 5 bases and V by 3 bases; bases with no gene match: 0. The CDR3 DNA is TGTGCCAGCAGTTTGACAGGGACTGAAGCTTTCTTT. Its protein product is CASSLTGTEAFF. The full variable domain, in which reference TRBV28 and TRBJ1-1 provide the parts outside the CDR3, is DVKVTQSSRYLVKRTGEKVFLECVQDMDHENMFWYRQDPGLGLRLIYFSYDVKMKEKGDIPEGYSVSREKKERFSLILESASTNQTSMYLCASSLTGTEAFFGQGTRLTVV.

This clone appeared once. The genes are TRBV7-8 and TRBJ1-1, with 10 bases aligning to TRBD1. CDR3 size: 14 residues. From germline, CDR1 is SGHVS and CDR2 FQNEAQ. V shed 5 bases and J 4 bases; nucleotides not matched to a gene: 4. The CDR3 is CASSTGQGITEAFF. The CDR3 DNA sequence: TGTGCCAGCAGCACGGGACAGGGGATCACTGAAGCTTTCTTT.

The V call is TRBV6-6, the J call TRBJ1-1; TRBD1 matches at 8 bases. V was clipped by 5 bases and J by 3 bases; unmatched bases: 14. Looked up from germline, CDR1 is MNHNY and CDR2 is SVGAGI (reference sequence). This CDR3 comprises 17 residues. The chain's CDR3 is CASSRSRQGAQDTEAFF. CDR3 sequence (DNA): TGTGCCAGCAGTCGTTCGCGGCAGGGGGCGCAGGACACTGAAGCTTTCTTT.

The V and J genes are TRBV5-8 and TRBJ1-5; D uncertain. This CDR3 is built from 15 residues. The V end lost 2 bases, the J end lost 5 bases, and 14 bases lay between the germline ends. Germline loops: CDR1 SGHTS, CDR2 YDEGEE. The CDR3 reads CASSFPSWYDQPQHF. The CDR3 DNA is TGTGCCAGCAGCTTTCCCAGTTGGTACGATCAGCCCCAGCATTTT.

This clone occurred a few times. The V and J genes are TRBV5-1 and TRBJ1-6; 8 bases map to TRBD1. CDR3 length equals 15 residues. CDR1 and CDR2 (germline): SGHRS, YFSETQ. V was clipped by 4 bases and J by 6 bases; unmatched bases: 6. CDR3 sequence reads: CASSPGGAGNSPLHF. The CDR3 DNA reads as TGCGCCAGCAGCCCAGGGGGCGCGGGTAATTCACCCCTCCACTTT. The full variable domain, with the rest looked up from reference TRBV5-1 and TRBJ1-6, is KAGVTQTPRYLIKTRGQQVTLSCSPISGHRSVSWYQQTPGQGLQFLFEYFSETQRNKGNFPGRFSGRQFSNSRSEMNVSTLELGDSALYLCASSPGGAGNSPLHFGNGTRLTVT.

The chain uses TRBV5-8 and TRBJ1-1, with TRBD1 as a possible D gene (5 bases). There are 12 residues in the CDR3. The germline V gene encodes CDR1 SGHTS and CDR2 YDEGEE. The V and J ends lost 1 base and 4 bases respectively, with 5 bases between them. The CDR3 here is CASSLRGTEAFF. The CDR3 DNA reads TGTGCCAGCAGCTTGAGGGGCACTGAAGCTTTCTTT.